This TCR beta chain was observed in a study of Ad26.COV2.S vaccination and SARS-CoV-2 variants. Whole-study context: Ad26.COV2.S given intramuscularly, once or twice 56 days apart.

Treatment: some 19 received Ad26.COV2.S at low or high dose, single or two shots; about 5 received placebo; per-sample allocation not given. Day 63 after the first injection of vaccine or placebo was the sampling time. Boston hosted the donor, who was an adult aged 18-55 years. V gave up 0 bases and J gave up 3 bases; unmatched junction bases: 0. Germline-derived CDR1 and CDR2 are SGDLS and YYNGEE. CDR3 length: 14 residues. TCRdb's copy holds only in-frame clones and misses some; the assay was immunoSEQ multiplex PCR. Counted here are under 400,000 clones, about nine tenths occurring once; the ten biggest clones make up around 3.7%. To note about this clone: This same CDR3 is encoded by further DNA sequences in the sample.

The sequence came from a person between 18 and 59 years old who received the Ad26.COV2.S COVID-19 vaccine or a placebo. The V call is TRBV9, the J call TRBJ2-7, with 10 nucleotides matching TRBD1. The material was peripheral blood, obtained in a trial of Ad26.COV2.S vaccine versus placebo. The chain's CDR3 is CASSVGDRGYEQYF. The CDR3 region has the DNA TGTGCCAGCAGCGTAGGGGACAGGGGCTACGAGCAGTACTTC.